Below, 10 T cell receptor beta chains from the same sample are listed, as sequenced in a study of OX40 agonist ivuxolimab in advanced cancers. Sequencing was performed with immunoSEQ multiplex PCR; in TCRdb, only in-frame clones are kept and a portion is missing. The sample contains about 89,000 clones, roughly 93% of which appear only once. The sample consisted of CD4+ or CD8+ T cells sorted from blood, taken in a trial of the OX40 agonist ivuxolimab. The receptors here all came from an adult with an advanced solid tumor such as melanoma, head and neck, liver or kidney cancer.

V usage is TRBV28 and J usage is TRBJ2-2; D possibly corresponds to TRBD2 (7 bases). V was shortened by 6 bases and J by 8 bases, with 22 bases between the two germline ends. CDR3 length: 16 amino acids. CDR1 is MDHEN, CDR2 SYDVKM, per germline. CDR3 loop: CASRPQGRGALGELFF. The CDR3 DNA reads as TGTGCCAGCAGACCCCAAGGTCGGGGGGCGCTTGGGGAGCTGTTTTTT.

V usage is TRBV5-1 and J usage is TRBJ2-3; D is possibly TRBD2 (6 bases). The CDR3 is 13 amino acids. V lost 0 bases to trimming and J lost 5 bases, with 7 bases between them. Looked up from germline, CDR1 is SGHRS and CDR2 is YFSETQ. In nucleotides, the CDR3 is TGCGCCAGCAGCTTGGAGGGACTAGATACGCAGTATTTT. This sequence encodes CASSLEGLDTQYF.

This clone has only a few counts. CDR3 nucleotides: TGCGCCAGCAGCTTGGGAGCAGCGGACAATGAGCAGTTCTTC. It specifies CASSLGAADNEQFF. J is TRBJ2-1 and V is TRBV5-1, with TRBD2 as a possible D gene (5 bases). Deletions cut 0 bases from V and 5 bases from J, with 9 bases between. Germline CDR1 and CDR2: SGHRS and YFSETQ. The CDR3 sequence is 14 residues long.

The chain has TRBV28 and TRBJ2-3, with 9 nucleotides matching TRBD2. CDR1 and CDR2 from the germline V gene are MDHEN and SYDVKM. CDR3 length equals 14 residues. With 3 bases clipped from V and 3 bases from J, the junction kept 1 base outside the gene matches. The CDR3 nucleotides read TGTGCCAGCAGTTTTAGCGGGAGAACAGATACGCAGTATTTT. Translating it yields CASSFSGRTDTQYF.

CDR3 in DNA: TGTGCCAGCAGTTTTCGGATGACAAACATGAACACTGAAGCTTTCTTT. This encodes CASSFRMTNMNTEAFF. The chain links TRBV6-5 to TRBJ1-1; D gene unclear. The CDR3 runs 16 residues. V was shortened by 4 bases and J by 0 bases, with 15 bases between the two germline ends. Germline assignment: CDR1 MNHEY and CDR2 SVGAGI.

The chain employs TRBV19 and TRBJ2-3, with TRBD2 matching 15 bases. Per germline, CDR1 LNHDA and CDR2 SQIVND (reference sequence). Trimming removed 0 bases from V and 5 bases from J; junction bases left unmatched: 6. CDR3 length equals 18 residues. The CDR3 sequence is CASSIDLGLAGGGDTQYF. In DNA, the CDR3 is TGTGCCAGTAGTATAGACCTGGGACTAGCGGGAGGAGGAGATACGCAGTATTTT.

This rearrangement joins TRBV10-3 to TRBJ2-1, with D perhaps matching TRBD1 (5 bases). The ends were cut back, 2 bases at V and 6 bases at J, with 8 bases in the middle. Germline CDR1 and CDR2: ENHRY and SYGVKD. The CDR3 is made up of 13 amino acids. The CDR3 DNA is TGTGCCATCAGTGAGGGGGCGTCCAATGAGCAGTTCTTC. Protein product: CAISEGASNEQFF.

The chain employs TRBV28 and TRBJ2-2; maybe TRBD1 (6 bases). Trimming left V 6 bases short and J 4 bases short, with 18 bases between. CDR1 is MDHEN, CDR2 SYDVKM, per germline. CDR3 length: 16 residues. In DNA form, the CDR3 reads TGTGCCAGCAGATGGTCCGGGACACCGGGCACCGGGGAGCTGTTTTTT. Translated, it gives CASRWSGTPGTGELFF.

The chain is built from TRBV18 and TRBJ2-5; 13 positions match TRBD2. Trimming removed 2 bases from V and 5 bases from J; junction bases left unmatched: 11. This CDR3 spans 18 amino acids. Looked up from germline, CDR1 is KGHSH and CDR2 is LQKENI. CDR3 DNA sequence: TGTGCCAGCTCACCAACATCCGTACTAGCGGGAGGGCGGGAGACCCAGTACTTC. Translation: CASSPTSVLAGGRETQYF.

Regarding this clone: The same CDR3 is also encoded by other DNA sequences in this sample. This rearrangement joins TRBV18 to TRBJ1-1; 9 bases match TRBD1. V shed 0 bases and J 1 base; nucleotides not matched to a gene: 0. The CDR3 totals 15 residues. Germline CDR1 KGHSH, CDR2 LQKENI. The chain's CDR3 is CASSPPGQGNTEAFF. CDR3 DNA sequence: TGTGCCAGCTCACCACCGGGACAGGGGAACACTGAAGCTTTCTTT.